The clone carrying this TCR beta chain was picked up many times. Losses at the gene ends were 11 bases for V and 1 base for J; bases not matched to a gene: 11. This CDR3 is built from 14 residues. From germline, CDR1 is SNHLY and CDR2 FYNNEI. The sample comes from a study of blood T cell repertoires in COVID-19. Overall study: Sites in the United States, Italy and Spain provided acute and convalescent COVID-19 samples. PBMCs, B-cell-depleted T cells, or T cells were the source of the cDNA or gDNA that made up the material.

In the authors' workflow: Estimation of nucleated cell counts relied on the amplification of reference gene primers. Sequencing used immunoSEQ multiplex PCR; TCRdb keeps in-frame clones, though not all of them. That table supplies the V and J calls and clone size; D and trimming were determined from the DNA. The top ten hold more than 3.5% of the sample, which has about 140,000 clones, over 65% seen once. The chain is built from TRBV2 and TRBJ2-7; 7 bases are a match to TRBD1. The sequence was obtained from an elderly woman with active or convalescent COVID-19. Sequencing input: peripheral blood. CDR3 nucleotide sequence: TGTGCCGCCGGGCCGGGACAGCCATCCTACGAGCAGTACTTC. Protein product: CAAGPGQPSYEQYF.